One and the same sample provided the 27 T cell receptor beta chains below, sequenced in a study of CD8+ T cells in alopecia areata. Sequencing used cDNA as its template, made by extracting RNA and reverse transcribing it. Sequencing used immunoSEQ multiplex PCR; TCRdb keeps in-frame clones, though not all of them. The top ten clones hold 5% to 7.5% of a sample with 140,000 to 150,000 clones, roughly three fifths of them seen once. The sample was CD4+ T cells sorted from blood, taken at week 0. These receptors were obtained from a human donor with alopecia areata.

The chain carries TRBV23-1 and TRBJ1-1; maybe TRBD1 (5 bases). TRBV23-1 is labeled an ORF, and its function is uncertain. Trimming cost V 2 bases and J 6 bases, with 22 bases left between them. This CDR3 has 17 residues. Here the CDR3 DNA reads TGCGCCAGCAGTCAACCGGCTAAAACAGGTTTCCGGGCTGAAGCTTTCTTT. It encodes CASSQPAKTGFRAEAFF.

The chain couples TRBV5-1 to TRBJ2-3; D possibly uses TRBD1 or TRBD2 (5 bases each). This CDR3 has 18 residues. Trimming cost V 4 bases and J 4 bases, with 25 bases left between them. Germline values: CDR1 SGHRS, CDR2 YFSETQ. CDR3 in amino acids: CASSASTGTANVADTQYF. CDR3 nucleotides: TGCGCCAGCAGCGCGAGCACCGGGACCGCGAACGTAGCAGATACGCAGTATTTT. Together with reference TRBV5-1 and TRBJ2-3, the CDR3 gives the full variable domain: KAGVTQTPRYLIKTRGQQVTLSCSPISGHRSVSWYQQTPGQGLQFLFEYFSETQRNKGNFPGRFSGRQFSNSRSEMNVSTLELGDSALYLCASSASTGTANVADTQYFGPGTRLTVL.

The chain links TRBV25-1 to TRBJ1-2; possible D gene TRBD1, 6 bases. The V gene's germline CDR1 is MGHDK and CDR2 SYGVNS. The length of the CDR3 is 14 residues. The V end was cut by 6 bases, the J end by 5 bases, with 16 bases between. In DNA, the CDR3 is TGTGCCAGCAGGGGGGGCCCCGGCATATATGGCTACACCTTC. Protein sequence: CASRGGPGIYGYTF.

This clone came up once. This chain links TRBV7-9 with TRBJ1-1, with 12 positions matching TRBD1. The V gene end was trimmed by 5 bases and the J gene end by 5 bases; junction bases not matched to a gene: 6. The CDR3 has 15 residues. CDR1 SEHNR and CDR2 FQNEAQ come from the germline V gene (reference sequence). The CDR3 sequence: CASSTGQGASTEAFF. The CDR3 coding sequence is TGTGCCAGCAGCACGGGACAGGGGGCGAGTACTGAAGCTTTCTTT. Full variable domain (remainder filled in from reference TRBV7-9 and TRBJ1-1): DTGVSQNPRHKITKRGQNVTFRCDPISEHNRLYWYRQTLGQGPEFLTYFQNEAQLEKSRLLSDRFSAERPKGSFSTLEIQRTEQGDSAMYLCASSTGQGASTEAFFGQGTRLTVV.

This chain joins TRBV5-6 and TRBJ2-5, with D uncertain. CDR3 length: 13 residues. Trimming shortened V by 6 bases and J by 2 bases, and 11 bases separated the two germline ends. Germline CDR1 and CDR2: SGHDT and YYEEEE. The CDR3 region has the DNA TGTGCCAGCAACTCCGTTAGGCAAGAGACCCAGTACTTC. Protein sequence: CASNSVRQETQYF.

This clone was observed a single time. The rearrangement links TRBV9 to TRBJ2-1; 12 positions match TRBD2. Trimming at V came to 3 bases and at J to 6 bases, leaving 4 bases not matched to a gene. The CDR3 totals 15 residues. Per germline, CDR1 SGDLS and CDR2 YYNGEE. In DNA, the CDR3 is TGTGCCAGCAGCGCCCGGACTAGCGGGGCCAATGAGCAGTTCTTC. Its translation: CASSARTSGANEQFF.

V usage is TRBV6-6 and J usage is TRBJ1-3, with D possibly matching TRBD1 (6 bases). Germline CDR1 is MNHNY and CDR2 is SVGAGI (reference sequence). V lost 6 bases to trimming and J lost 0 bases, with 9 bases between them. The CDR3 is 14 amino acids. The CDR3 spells CASRQGYSGNTIYF. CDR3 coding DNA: TGTGCCAGCAGACAGGGTTACTCTGGAAACACCATATATTTT.

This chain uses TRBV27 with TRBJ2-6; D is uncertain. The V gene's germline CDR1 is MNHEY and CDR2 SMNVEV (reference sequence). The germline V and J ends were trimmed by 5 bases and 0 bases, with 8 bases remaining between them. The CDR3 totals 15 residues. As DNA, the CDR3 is TGTGCCAGCAGTCGTTACAGCTCTGGGGCCAACGTCCTGACTTTC. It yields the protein CASSRYSSGANVLTF.

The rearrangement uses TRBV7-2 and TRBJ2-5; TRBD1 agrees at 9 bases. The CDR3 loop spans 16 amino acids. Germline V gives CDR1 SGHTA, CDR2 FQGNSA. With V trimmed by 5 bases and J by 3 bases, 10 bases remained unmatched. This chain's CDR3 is CASSRRQGESKETQYF. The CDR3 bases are TGTGCCAGCAGCCGCAGACAGGGGGAATCAAAAGAGACCCAGTACTTC.

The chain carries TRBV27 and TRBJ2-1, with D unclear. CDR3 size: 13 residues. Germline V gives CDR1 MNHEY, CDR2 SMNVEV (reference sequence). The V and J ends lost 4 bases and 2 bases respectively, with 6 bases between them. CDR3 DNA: TGTGCCAGCAGTTACCTAGCCTACAATGAGCAGTTCTTC. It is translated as CASSYLAYNEQFF.

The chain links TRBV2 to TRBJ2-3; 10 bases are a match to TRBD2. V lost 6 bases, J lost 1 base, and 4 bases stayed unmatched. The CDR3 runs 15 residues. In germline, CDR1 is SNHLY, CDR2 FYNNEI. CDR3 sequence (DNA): TGTGCCAGCAGCCGTCTAGCGGGGGGCACAGATACGCAGTATTTT. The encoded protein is CASSRLAGGTDTQYF.

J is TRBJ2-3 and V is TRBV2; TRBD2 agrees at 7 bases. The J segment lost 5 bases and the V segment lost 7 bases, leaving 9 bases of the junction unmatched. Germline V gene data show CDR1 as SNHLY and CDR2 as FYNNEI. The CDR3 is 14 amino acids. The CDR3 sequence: CASTLLSGGDTQYF. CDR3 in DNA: TGTGCCAGCACCCTCCTGTCGGGGGGAGATACGCAGTATTTT.

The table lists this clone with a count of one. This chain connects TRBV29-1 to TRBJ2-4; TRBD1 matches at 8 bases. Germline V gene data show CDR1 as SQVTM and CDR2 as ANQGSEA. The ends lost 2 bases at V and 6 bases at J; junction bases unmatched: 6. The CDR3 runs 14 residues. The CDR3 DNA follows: TGCAGCGTTGAAAAAACCACAGGGGGAAACATTCAGTACTTC. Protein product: CSVEKTTGGNIQYF.

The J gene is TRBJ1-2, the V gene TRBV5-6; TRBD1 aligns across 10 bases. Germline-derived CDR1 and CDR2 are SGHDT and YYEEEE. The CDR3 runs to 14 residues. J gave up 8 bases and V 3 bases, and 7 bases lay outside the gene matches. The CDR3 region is CASSSGQGLGGYTF. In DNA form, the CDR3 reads TGTGCCAGCAGCTCGGGACAGGGGCTGGGAGGCTACACCTTC.

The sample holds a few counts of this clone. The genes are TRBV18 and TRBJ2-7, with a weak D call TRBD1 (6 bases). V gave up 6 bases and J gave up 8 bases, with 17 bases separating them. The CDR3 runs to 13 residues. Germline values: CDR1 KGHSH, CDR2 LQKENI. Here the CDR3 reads CASSQGLAGQQYF. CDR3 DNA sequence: TGTGCCAGCTCCCAGGGGCTTGCGGGTCAGCAGTACTTC.

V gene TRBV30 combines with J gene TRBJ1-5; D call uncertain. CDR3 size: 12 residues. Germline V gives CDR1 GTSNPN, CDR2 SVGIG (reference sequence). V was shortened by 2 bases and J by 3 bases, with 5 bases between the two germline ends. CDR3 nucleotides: TGTGCCTGGAGTAACACCAATCAGCCCCAGCATTTT. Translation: CAWSNTNQPQHF.

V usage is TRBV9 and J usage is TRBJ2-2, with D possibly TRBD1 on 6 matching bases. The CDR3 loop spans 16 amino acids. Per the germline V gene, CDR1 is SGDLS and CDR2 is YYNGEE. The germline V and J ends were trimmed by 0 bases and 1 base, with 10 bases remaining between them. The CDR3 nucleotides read TGTGCCAGCAGCGTAGCCGTACAGGGGAACACCGGGGAGCTGTTTTTT. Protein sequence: CASSVAVQGNTGELFF.

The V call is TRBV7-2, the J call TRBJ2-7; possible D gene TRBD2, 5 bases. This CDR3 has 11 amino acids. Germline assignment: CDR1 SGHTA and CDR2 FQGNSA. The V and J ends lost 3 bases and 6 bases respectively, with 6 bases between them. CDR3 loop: CASSFGIEQYF. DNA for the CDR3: TGTGCCAGCAGCTTCGGGATCGAGCAGTACTTC.

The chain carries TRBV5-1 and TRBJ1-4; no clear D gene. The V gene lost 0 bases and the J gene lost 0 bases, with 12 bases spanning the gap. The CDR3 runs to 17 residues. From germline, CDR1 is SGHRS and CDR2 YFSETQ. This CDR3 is CASSLDNLAATNEKLFF. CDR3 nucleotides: TGCGCCAGCAGCTTGGATAATCTTGCGGCAACTAATGAAAAACTGTTTTTT.

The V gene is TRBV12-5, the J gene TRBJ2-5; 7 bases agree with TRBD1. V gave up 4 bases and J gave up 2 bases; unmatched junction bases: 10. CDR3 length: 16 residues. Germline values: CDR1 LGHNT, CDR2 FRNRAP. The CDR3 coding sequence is TGTGCTAGTGGTTCCGGCCCGGGACAGATACAAGAGACCCAGTACTTC. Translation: CASGSGPGQIQETQYF.

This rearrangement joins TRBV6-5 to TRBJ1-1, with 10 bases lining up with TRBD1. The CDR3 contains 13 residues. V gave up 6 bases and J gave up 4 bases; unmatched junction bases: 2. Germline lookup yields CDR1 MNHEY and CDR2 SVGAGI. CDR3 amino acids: CASSRTGGTEAFF. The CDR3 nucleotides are TGTGCCAGCAGCCGGACAGGGGGCACTGAAGCTTTCTTT.

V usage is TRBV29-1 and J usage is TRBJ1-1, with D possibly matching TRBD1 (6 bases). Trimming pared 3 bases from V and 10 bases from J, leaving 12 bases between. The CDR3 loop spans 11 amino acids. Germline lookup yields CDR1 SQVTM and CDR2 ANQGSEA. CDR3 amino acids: CSVDTQGRAFF. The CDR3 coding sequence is TGCAGCGTTGATACGCAGGGGCGAGCTTTCTTT.

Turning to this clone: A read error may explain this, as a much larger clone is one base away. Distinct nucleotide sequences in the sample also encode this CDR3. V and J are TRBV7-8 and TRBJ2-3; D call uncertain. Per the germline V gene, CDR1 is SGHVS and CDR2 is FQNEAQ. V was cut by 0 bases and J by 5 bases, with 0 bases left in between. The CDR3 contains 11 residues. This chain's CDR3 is CASSLADTQYF. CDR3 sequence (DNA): TGTGCCAGCAGCTTAGCAGATACGCAGTATTTT.

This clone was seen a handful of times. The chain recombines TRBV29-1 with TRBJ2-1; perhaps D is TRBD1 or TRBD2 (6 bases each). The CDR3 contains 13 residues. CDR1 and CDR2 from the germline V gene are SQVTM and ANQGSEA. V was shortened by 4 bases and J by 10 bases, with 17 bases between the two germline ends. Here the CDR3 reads CSVGPTGAPEQFF. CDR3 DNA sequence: TGCAGCGTTGGACCTACGGGGGCGCCCGAGCAGTTCTTC.

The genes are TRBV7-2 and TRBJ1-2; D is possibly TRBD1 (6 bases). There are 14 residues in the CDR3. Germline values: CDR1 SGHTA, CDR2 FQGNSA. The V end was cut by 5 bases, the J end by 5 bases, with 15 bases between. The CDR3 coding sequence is TGTGCCAGCAGCCGTCAGTATAGGGGGTATGGCTACACCTTC. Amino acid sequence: CASSRQYRGYGYTF.

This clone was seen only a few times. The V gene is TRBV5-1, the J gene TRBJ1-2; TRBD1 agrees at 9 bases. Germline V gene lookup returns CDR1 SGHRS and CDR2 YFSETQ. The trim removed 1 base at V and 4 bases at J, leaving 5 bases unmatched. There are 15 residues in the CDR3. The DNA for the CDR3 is TGCGCCAGCAGCTTGACAGGGGGCCATGGCTATGGCTACACCTTC. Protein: CASSLTGGHGYGYTF.

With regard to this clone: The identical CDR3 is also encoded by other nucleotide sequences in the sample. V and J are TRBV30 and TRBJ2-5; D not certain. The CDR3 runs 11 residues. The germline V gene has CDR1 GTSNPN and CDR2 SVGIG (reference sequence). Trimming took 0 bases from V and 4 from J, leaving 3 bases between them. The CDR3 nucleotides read TGTGCCTGGAGTGTAAGAGAGACCCAGTACTTC. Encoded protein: CAWSVRETQYF.